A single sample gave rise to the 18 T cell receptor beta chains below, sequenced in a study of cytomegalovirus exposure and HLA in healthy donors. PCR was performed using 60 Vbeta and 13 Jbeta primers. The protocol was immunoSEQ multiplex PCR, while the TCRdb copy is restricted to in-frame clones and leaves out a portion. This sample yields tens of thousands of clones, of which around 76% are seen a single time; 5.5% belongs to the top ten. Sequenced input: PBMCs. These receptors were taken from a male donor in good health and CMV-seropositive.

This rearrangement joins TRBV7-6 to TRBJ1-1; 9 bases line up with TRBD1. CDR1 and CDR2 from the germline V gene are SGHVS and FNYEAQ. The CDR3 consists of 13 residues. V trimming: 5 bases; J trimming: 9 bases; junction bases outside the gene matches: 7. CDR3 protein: CASSQDRGYQAFF. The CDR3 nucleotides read TGTGCCAGCAGCCAGGACAGGGGTTACCAAGCTTTCTTT.

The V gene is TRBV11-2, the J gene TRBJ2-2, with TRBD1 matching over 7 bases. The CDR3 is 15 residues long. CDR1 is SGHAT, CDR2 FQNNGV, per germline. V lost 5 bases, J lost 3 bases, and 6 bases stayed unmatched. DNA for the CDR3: TGTGCCAGCAGCCGGGACAGATTGGACACCGGGGAGCTGTTTTTT. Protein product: CASSRDRLDTGELFF.

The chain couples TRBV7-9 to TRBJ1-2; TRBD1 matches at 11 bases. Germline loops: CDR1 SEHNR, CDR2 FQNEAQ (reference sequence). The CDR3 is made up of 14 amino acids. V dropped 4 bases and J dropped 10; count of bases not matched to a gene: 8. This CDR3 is CASSSGTGGRVYTF. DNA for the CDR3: TGTGCCAGCAGCTCGGGGACAGGGGGACGGGTCTACACCTTC.

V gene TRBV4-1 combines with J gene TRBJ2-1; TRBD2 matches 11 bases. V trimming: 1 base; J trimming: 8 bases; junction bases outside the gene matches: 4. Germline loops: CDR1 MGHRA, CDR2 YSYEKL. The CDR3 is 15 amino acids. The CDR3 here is CASSQGLAGSYEQFF. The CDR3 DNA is TGCGCCAGCAGCCAAGGACTAGCGGGATCCTATGAGCAGTTCTTC.

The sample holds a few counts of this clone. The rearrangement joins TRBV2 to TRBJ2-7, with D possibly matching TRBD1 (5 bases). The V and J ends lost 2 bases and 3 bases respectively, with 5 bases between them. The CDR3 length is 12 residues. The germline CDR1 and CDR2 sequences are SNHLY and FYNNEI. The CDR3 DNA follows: TGTGCCAGCAGTGAACAGGGCTACGAGCAGTACTTC. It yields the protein CASSEQGYEQYF.

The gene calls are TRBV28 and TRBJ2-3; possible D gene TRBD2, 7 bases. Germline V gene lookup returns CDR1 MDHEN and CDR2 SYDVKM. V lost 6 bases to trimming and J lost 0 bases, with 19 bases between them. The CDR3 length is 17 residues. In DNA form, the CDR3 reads TGTGCCAGCAGGACCCCAGGAGGGGGGGATAGCACAGATACGCAGTATTTT. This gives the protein CASRTPGGGDSTDTQYF. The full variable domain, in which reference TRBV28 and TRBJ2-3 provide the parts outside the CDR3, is DVKVTQSSRYLVKRTGEKVFLECVQDMDHENMFWYRQDPGLGLRLIYFSYDVKMKEKGDIPEGYSVSREKKERFSLILESASTNQTSMYLCASRTPGGGDSTDTQYFGPGTRLTVL.

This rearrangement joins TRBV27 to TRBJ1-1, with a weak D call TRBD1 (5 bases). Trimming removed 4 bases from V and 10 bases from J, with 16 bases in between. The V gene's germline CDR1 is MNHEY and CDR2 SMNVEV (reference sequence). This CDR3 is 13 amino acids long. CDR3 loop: CASSSPNERGAFF. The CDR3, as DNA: TGTGCCAGCAGTTCCCCTAACGAAAGGGGAGCTTTCTTT.

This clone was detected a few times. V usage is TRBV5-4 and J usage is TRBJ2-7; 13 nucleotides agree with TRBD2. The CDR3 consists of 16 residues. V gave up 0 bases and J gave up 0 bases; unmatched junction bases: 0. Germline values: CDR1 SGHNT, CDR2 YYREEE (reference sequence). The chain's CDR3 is CASSLGLAGGSYEQYF. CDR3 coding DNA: TGTGCCAGCAGCTTGGGACTAGCGGGGGGCTCCTACGAGCAGTACTTC.

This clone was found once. As DNA, the CDR3 is TGTGCCAGCAGCTTTGGACAGGGGGCGGGTGAGCAGTTCTTC. Its translation: CASSFGQGAGEQFF. The J gene is TRBJ2-1, the V gene TRBV7-8; 11 bases map to TRBD1. The CDR3 contains 14 residues. In germline, CDR1 is SGHVS, CDR2 FQNEAQ. The ends lost 3 bases at V and 9 bases at J; junction bases unmatched: 4.

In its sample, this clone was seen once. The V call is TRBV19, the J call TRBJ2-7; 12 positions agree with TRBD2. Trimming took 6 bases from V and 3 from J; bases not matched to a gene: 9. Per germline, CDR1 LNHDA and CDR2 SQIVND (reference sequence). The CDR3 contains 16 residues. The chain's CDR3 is CASRPGLAGPSYEQYF. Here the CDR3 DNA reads TGTGCCAGTAGACCGGGACTAGCGGGCCCTAGCTACGAGCAGTACTTC.

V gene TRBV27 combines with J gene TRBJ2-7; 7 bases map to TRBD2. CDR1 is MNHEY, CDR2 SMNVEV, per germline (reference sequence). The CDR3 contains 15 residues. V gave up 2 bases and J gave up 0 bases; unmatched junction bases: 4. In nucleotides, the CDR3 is TGTGCCAGCAGTTTACGGCGGGAGCGCTCCTACGAGCAGTACTTC. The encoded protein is CASSLRRERSYEQYF.

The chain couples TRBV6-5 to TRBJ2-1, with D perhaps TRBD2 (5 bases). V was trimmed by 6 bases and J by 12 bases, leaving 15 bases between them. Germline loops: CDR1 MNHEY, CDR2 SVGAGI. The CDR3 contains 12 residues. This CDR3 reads CASSPSGIGQFF. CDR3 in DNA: TGTGCCAGCAGCCCCTCGGGGATAGGGCAGTTCTTC.

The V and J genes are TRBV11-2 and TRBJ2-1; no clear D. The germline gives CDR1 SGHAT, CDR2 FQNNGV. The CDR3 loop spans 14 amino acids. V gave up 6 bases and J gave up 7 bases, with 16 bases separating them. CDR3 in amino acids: CASSFLSGWNEQFF. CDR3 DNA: TGTGCCAGCAGTTTTTTATCAGGTTGGAATGAGCAGTTCTTC.

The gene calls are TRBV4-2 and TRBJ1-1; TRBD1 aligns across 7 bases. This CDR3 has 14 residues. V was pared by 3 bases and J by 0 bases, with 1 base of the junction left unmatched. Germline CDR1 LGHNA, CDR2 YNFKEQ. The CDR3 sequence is CASSQGQMNTEAFF. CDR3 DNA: TGTGCCAGCAGCCAGGGACAGATGAACACTGAAGCTTTCTTT.

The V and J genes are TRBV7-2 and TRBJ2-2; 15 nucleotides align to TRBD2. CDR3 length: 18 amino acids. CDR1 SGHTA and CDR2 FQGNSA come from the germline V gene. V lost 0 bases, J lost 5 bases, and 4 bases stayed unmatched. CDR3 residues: CASSLARTSGRGTGELFF. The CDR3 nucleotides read TGTGCCAGCAGCTTAGCGCGGACTAGCGGGAGGGGAACCGGGGAGCTGTTTTTT.

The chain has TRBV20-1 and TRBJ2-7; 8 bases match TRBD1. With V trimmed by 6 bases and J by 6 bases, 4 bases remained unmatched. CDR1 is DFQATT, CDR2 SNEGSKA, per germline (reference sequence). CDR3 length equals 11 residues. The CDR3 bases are TGCAGTGCGCGGACAGGGAGCGAGCAGTACTTC. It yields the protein CSARTGSEQYF.

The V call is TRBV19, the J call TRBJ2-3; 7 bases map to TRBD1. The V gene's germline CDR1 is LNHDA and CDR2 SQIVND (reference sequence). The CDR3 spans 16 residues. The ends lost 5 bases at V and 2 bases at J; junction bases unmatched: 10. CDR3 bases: TGTGCCAGTAGTCCCGGACCGACAGGGAACACAGATACGCAGTATTTT. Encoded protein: CASSPGPTGNTDTQYF.

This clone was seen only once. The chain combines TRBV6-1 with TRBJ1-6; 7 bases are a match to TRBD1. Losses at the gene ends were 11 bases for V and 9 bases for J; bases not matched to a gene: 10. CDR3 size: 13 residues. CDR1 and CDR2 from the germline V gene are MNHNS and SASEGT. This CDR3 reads CAVRQGLGSPLHF. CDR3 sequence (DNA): TGTGCCGTCCGACAGGGTTTAGGTTCACCCCTCCACTTT.